This section outlines one TCR beta chain sequence together with its context. This record belongs to a study of blood T cell repertoires in COVID-19. TCRdb keeps only in-frame clones here, not all; method: immunoSEQ multiplex PCR. The table lists around 350,000 clones, approximately 86% of them singletons, with around 2.9% in the top ten. J gave up 1 base and V 6 bases, and 16 bases lay outside the gene matches. The CDR3 length is 19 residues. From germline, CDR1 is SGDLS and CDR2 YYNGEE. The receptor was isolated from a human donor in a cohort sampled during active COVID-19. The sample comprised peripheral blood. V usage is TRBV9 and J usage is TRBJ2-4; TRBD2 matches at 10 bases. Here the CDR3 reads CASNPRGLAGEDAKNIQYF. The CDR3 region has the DNA TGTGCCAGCAACCCCAGGGGCCTAGCGGGAGAAGATGCCAAAAACATTCAGTACTTC.